Sequencing of this T cell receptor (beta chain) was carried out in a study of PD-L1 blockade in urothelial cancer. TCRdb's table, derived via immunoSEQ multiplex PCR, lists solely in-frame clones and lacks some. The table has about 90,000 clones, approximately 90% seen once. The sequencing here drew on PBMCs, taken around atezolizumab (anti-PD-L1) treatment. The sequence was collected from a man aged 60-69 years with urothelial cancer.

The CDR3, as DNA: TGTGCCAGCAGTGATGGAGCGGGGGGGCCCTACGAGCAGTACTTC. It yields the protein CASSDGAGGPYEQYF. V gene TRBV25-1 combines with J gene TRBJ2-7; 10 bases agree with TRBD2. Trimming removed 3 bases from V and 2 bases from J; junction bases left unmatched: 4. Germline V gives CDR1 MGHDK, CDR2 SYGVNS. The CDR3 extends over 15 amino acids.